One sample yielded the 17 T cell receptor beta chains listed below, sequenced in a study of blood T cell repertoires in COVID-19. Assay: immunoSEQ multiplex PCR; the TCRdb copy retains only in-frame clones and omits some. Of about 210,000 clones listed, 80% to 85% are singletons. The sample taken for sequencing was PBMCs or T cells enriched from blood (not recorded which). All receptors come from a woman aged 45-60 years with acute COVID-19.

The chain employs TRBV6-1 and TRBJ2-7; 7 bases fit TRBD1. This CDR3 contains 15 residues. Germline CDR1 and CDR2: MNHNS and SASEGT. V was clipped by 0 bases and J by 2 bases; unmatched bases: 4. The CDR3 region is CASSEALTGTYEQYF. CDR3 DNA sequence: TGTGCCAGCAGTGAAGCGCTGACAGGGACCTACGAGCAGTACTTC.

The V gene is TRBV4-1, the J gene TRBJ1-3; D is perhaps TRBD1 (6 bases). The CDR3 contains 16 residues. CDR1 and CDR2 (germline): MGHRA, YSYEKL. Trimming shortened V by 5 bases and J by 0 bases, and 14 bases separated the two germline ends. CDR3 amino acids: CASSVQGKSSGNTIYF. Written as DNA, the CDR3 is TGCGCCAGCAGCGTACAGGGTAAGAGCTCTGGAAACACCATATATTTT.

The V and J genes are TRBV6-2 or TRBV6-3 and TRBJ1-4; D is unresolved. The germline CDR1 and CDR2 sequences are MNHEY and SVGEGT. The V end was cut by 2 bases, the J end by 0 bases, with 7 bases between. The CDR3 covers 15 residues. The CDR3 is CASSYGSTTNEKLFF. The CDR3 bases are TGTGCCAGCAGTTACGGGAGTACAACTAATGAAAAACTGTTTTTT.

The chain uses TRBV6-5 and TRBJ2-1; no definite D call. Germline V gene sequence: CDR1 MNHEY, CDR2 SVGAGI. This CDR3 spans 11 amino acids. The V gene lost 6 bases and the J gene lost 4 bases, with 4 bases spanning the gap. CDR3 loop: CASRAYNEQFF. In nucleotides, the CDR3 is TGTGCCAGCAGGGCATACAATGAGCAGTTCTTC.

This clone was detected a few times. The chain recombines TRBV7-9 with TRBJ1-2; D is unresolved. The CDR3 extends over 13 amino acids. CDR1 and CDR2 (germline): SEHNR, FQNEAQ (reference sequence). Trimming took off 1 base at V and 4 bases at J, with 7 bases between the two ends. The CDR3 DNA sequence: TGTGCCAGCAGCTTAGGACACAGCTATGGCTACACCTTC. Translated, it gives CASSLGHSYGYTF.

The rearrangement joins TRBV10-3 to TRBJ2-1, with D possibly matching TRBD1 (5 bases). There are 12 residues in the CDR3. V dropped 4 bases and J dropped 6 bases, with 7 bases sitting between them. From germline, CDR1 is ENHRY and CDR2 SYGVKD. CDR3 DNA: TGTGCCATCAGTGCCAGGGTCAATGAGCAGTTCTTC. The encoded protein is CAISARVNEQFF.

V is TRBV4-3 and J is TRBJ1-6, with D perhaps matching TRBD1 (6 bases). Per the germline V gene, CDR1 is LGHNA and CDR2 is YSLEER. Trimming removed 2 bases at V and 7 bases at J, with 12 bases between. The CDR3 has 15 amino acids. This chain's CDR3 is CASSQITGINSPLHF. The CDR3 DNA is TGCGCCAGCAGCCAAATTACAGGGATCAATTCACCCCTCCACTTT.

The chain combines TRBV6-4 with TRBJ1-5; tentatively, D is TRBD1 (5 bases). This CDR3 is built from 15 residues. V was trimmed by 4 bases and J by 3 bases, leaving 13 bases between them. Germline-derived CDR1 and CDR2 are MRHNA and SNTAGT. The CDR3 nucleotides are TGTGCCAGCAGTGTTTCTGGGGGGTTCAATCAGCCCCAGCATTTT. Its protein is CASSVSGGFNQPQHF.

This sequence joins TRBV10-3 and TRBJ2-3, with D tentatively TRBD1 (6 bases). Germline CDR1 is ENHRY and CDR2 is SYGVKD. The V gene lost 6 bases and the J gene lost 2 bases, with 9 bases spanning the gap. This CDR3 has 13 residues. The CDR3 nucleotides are TGTGCCATCAGGGCAGGGGTCACAGATACGCAGTATTTT. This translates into CAIRAGVTDTQYF.

CDR3 nucleotides: TGTGCCCATGAAGCTGGACATCACTTAACCGGCAATCAGCCCCAGCATTTT. Protein: CAHEAGHHLTGNQPQHF. This sequence joins TRBV30 and TRBJ1-5; a possible D gene is TRBD1 (5 bases). V gave up 8 bases and J gave up 2 bases, with 25 bases separating them. The CDR3 has 17 amino acids. Germline CDR1 reads GTSNPN; CDR2 reads SVGIG (reference sequence). Combining the CDR3 with reference TRBV30 and TRBJ1-5 gives the whole variable domain SQTIHQWPATLVQPVGSPLSLECTVEGTSNPNLYWYRQAAGRGLQLLFYSVGIGQISSEVPQNLSASRPQDRQFILSSKKLLLSDSGFYLCAHEAGHHLTGNQPQHFGDGTRLSIL.

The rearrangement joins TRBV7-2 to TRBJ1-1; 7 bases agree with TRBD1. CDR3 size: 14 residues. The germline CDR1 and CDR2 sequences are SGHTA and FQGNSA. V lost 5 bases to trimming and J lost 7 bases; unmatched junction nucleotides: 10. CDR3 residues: CASSVLRGRNEAFF. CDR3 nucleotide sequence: TGTGCCAGCAGCGTTCTAAGGGGGCGGAATGAAGCTTTCTTT.

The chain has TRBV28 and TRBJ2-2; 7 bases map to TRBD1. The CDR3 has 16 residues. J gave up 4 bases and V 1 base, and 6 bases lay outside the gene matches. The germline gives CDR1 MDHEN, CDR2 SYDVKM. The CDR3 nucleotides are TGTGCCAGCAGTTTATTCCCAGGGGGAGCCACCGGGGAGCTGTTTTTT. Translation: CASSLFPGGATGELFF.

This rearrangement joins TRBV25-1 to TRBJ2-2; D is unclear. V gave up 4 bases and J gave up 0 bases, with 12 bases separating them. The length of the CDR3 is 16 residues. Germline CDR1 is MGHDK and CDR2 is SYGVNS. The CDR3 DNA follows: TGTGCCAGCAGTGTGGAGAGGCGATCGAACACCGGGGAGCTGTTTTTT. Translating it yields CASSVERRSNTGELFF.

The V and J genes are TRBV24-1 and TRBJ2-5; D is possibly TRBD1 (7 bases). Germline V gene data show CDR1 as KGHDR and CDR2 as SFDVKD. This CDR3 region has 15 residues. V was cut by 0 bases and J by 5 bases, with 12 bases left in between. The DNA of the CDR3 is TGTGCCACCAGTGATTTGCAGGGGGGTAAGGAGACCCAGTACTTC. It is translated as CATSDLQGGKETQYF.

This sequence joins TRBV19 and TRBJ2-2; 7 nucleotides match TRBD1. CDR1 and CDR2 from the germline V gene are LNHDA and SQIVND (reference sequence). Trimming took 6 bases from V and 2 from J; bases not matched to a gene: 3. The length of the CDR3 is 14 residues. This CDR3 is CASRQGTNTGELFF. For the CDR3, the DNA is TGTGCCAGTAGACAGGGGACCAACACCGGGGAGCTGTTTTTT.

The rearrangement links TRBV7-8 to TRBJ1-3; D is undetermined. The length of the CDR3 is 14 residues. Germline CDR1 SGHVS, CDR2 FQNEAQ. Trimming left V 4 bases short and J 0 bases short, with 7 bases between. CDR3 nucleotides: TGTGCCAGCAGCTCCTTTAACTCTGGAAACACCATATATTTT. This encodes CASSSFNSGNTIYF.

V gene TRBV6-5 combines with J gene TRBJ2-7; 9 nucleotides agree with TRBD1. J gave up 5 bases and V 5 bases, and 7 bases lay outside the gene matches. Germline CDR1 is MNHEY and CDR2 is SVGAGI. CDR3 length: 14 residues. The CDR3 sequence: CASSRRDRVDEQYF. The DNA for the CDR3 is TGTGCCAGCAGTCGCCGGGACAGGGTCGACGAGCAGTACTTC.